Detailed here is one TCR beta chain. Its antigen is undetermined. These data come from a study of T cell repertoires in cytomegalovirus infection. Whole-study context: Public TCR beta signatures provided an indication of both CMV infection and a matching HLA type. General study points: Based on cumulative public TCR beta family frequency, carriers of CMV plus the relevant HLA were identified. The study found HLA-C-restricted CMV-specific TCR beta clonotypes dominating the ex vivo response.

The length of the CDR3 is 14 residues. The V and J ends lost 5 bases and 0 bases respectively, with 11 bases between them. MiXCR, run by TCRdb on the reads, gives a single entry per CDR3 protein. The sample yields roughly 180,000 distinct CDR3 sequences, about 15% seen once. Input material: CD8+ T cells from PBMCs. The clonotype was recovered from a human donor in good health (CMV status not recorded). Some clones in this sample may be carry-over from other donors' samples. The chain joins TRBV12-3 or TRBV12-4 to TRBJ2-7; D might be TRBD2 (5 bases). CDR3 protein: CASSLGLISYEQYF. The DNA for the CDR3 is TGTGCCAGCAGTCTAGGACTGATCTCCTACGAGCAGTACTTC.